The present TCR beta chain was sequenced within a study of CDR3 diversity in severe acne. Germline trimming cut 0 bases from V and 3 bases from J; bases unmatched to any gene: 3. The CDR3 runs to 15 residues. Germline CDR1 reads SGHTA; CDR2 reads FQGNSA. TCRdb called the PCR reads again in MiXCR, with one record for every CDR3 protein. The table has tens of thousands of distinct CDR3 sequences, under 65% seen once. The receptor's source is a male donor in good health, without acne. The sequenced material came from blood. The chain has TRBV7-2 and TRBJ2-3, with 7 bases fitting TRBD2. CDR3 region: CASSLALARTDTQYF. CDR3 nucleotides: TGTGCCAGCAGCTTAGCACTAGCGAGGACAGATACGCAGTATTTT.